This TCR beta chain was sequenced for a study of shared T cell receptors in the human thymus. The CDR3 spans 16 residues. From germline, CDR1 is SGHTA and CDR2 FQGNSA. V was clipped by 6 bases and J by 0 bases, with 12 bases between them. Clones were sequenced by immunoSEQ multiplex PCR, and TCRdb holds only the in-frame ones, with some missing. Among hundreds of thousands of clones listed, 80% to 90% were seen once. A further study also used this sample, focusing on human thymus T cells.

The sequenced sample was thymocytes. The chain joins TRBV7-2 to TRBJ1-6; maybe TRBD1 (6 bases). This sequence originates from a girl in the first two years of life with a congenital heart defect. CDR3 in amino acids: CASSYRARSYNSPLHF. The DNA of the CDR3 is TGTGCCAGCAGTTACAGGGCCCGCTCCTATAATTCACCCCTCCACTTT.